The 5 T cell receptor beta chains reported below all come from one sample, sequenced in a study of blood T cell repertoires in COVID-19. Libraries were prepared by immunoSEQ multiplex PCR; TCRdb keeps only in-frame clonotypes and omits some of them. The sample has fewer than 300,000 clones; about nine tenths are singletons. The sample consisted of peripheral blood. These receptor sequences come from a man between 45 and 60 years old with COVID-19, enrolled during active disease.

The chain employs TRBV7-9 and TRBJ1-1; 10 bases are shared with TRBD1. The germline V gene has CDR1 SEHNR and CDR2 FQNEAQ (reference sequence). The V gene end was trimmed by 5 bases and the J gene end by 6 bases; junction bases not matched to a gene: 3. The CDR3 extends over 13 amino acids. The CDR3 sequence is CASSPGTGAEAFF. The CDR3 region has the DNA TGTGCCAGCAGCCCCGGGACAGGGGCTGAAGCTTTCTTT.

This clone was recorded a few times. The V and J genes are TRBV28 and TRBJ1-6; TRBD1 aligns across 8 bases. J gave up 9 bases and V 6 bases, and 10 bases lay outside the gene matches. Germline CDR1 and CDR2: MDHEN and SYDVKM. The CDR3 totals 15 residues. CDR3 sequence (DNA): TGTGCCAGCAGCCACCCCGACAGGGGCCTTTCACCCCTCCACTTT. Protein sequence: CASSHPDRGLSPLHF.

The chain employs TRBV7-2 and TRBJ1-2; weak D call: TRBD1 (5 bases). V was clipped by 1 base and J by 4 bases, with 13 bases between them. Germline loops: CDR1 SGHTA, CDR2 FQGNSA. This CDR3 is built from 15 residues. CDR3 nucleotides: TGTGCCAGCAGCTTAGGCGCTGGGGCCAGCTATGGCTACACCTTC. Its protein is CASSLGAGASYGYTF. Full variable domain (outside the CDR3, taken from reference TRBV7-2 and TRBJ1-2): GAGVSQSPSNKVTEKGKDVELRCDPISGHTALYWYRQSLGQGLEFLIYFQGNSAPDKSGLPSDRFSAERTGGSVSTLTIQRTQQEDSAVYLCASSLGAGASYGYTFGSGTRLTVV.

V and J are TRBV25-1 and TRBJ2-1, with 10 bases identical to TRBD2. The V gene's germline CDR1 is MGHDK and CDR2 SYGVNS. CDR3 length: 15 residues. The ends lost 10 bases at V and 4 bases at J; junction bases unmatched: 10. CDR3 sequence: CATSESGRAYNEQFF. The CDR3 region has the DNA TGTGCCACCAGCGAAAGCGGGAGGGCATACAATGAGCAGTTCTTC.

The chain employs TRBV3-1 (or the pseudogene TRBV3-2) and TRBJ2-3; TRBD1 might be the D (6 bases). The CDR3 has 13 amino acids. The germline V and J ends were trimmed by 4 bases and 6 bases, with 11 bases remaining between them. Looked up from germline, CDR1 is LGHDT and CDR2 is YNNKEL (reference sequence). CDR3 amino acids: CASSRRGGDTQYF. The CDR3 DNA follows: TGTGCCAGCAGCCGTCGAGGGGGTGATACGCAGTATTTT.